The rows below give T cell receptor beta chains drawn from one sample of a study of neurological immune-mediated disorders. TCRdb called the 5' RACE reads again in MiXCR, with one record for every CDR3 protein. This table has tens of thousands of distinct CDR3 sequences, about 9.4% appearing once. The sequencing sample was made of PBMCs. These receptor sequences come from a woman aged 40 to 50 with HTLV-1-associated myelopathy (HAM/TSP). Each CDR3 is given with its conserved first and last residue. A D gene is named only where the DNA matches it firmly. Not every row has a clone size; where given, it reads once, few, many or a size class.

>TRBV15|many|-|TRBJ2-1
CATSRDRGVGNEQFF
TGTGCCACCAGCAGAGACAGGGGAGTGGGAAATGAGCAGTTCTTC
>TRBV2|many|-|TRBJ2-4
CASNPGPTRNIQYF
TGTGCCAGCAATCCAGGACCGACAAGGAACATTCAGTACTTC
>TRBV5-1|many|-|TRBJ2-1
CASRMDTAEVNEQFF
TGCGCCAGCAGGATGGACACCGCCGAAGTGAATGAGCAGTTCTTC
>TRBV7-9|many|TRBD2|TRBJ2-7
CASSLGGGRVSYEQYF
TGTGCCAGCAGCTTAGGGGGGGGTAGGGTTTCCTACGAGCAGTACTTC
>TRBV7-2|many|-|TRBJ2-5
CASSLYRIQETQYF
TGTGCCAGCAGCTTATACAGGATCCAAGAGACCCAGTACTTC
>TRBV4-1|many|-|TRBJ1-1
CASSPPWNTEAFF
TGCGCCAGCAGCCCCCCGTGGAACACTGAAGCTTTCTTT
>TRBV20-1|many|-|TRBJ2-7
CSARAGTTYEQYF
TGCAGTGCTAGGGCAGGGACAACCTACGAGCAGTACTTC
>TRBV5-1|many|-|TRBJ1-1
CASSLTPGANTEAFF
TGCGCCAGCAGCTTGACCCCCGGGGCGAACACTGAAGCTTTCTTT
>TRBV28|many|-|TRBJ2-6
CASSPGTPSSGANVLTF
TGTGCCAGCAGCCCCGGGACACCTTCCTCTGGGGCCAACGTCCTGACTTTC
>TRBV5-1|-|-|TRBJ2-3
CASSLWPSPTDTQYF
TGCGCCAGCAGCTTGTGGCCCTCCCCCACAGATACGCAGTATTTT
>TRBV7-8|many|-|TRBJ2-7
CASSLDWGTYEQYF
TGTGCCAGCAGCTTAGACTGGGGTACCTACGAGCAGTACTTC
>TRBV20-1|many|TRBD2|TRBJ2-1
CSAPQPSGGLNEQFF
TGCAGTGCTCCCCAGCCAAGCGGGGGTTTGAATGAGCAGTTCTTC
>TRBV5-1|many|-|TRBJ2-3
CASSGKDSTSTDTQYF
TGCGCCAGCAGCGGCAAGGACTCAACGAGCACAGATACGCAGTATTTT
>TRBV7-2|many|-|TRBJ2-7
CASSLGPRPYEQYF
TGTGCCAGCAGCTTAGGGCCCAGACCCTACGAGCAGTACTTC
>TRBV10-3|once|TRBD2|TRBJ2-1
CAIREPGTSGNEQFF
TGTGCCATCAGGGAACCCGGGACTAGCGGTAATGAGCAGTTCTTC
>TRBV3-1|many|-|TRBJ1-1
CASSPAWSNTEAFF
TGTGCCAGCAGCCCAGCCTGGTCGAACACTGAAGCTTTCTTT
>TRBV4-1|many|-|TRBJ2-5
CASSQGSQGKETQYF
TGCGCCAGCAGCCAAGGAAGCCAGGGCAAGGAGACCCAGTACTTC
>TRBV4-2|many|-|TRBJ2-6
CASSQEGSGANVLTF
TGTGCCAGCAGCCAAGAGGGCTCTGGGGCCAACGTCCTGACTTTC
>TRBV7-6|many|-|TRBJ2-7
CASSPRGATYEQYF
TGTGCCAGCAGCCCTAGGGGAGCTACCTACGAGCAGTACTTC
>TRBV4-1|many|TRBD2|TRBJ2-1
CASSQRGILYNEQFF
TGCGCCAGCAGCCAGCGGGGGATCCTCTACAATGAGCAGTTCTTC
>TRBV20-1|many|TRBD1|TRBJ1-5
CSARDRGRSNQPQHF
TGCAGTGCTAGAGACAGGGGGAGGAGCAATCAGCCCCAGCATTTT
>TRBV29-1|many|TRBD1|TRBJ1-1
CSVGQGGTEAFF
TGCAGCGTGGGACAGGGGGGCACTGAAGCTTTCTTT
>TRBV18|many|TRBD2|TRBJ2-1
CASSPWTSGGEQFF
TGTGCCAGCTCACCTTGGACTAGCGGGGGGGAGCAGTTCTTC